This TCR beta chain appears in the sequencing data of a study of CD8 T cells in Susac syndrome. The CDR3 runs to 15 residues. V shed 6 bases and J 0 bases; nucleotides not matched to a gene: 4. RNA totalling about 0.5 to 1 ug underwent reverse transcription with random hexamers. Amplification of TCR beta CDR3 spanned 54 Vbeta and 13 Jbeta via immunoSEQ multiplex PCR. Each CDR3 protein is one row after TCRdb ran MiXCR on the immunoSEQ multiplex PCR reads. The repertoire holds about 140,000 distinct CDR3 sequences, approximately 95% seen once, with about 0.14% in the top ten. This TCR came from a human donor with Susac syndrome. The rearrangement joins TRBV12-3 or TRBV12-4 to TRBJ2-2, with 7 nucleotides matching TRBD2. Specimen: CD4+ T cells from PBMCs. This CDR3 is CASSRSGPNTGELFF. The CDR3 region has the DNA TGTGCCAGCAGCCGTAGCGGGCCGAACACCGGGGAGCTGTTTTTT.